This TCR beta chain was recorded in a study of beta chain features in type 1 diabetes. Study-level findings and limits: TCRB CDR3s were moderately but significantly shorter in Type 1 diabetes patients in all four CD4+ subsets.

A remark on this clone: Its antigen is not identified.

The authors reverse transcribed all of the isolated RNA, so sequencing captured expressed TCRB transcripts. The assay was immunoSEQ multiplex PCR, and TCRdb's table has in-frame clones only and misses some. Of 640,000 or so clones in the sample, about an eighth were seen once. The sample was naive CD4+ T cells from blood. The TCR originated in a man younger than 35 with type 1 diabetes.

CDR3 region: CASSAQGGNTEAFF. DNA for the CDR3: TGTGCCAGCAGTGCACAGGGGGGAAACACTGAAGCTTTCTTT. The gene calls are TRBV2 and TRBJ1-1, with TRBD1 matching over 8 bases. The CDR3 covers 14 residues. Germline V lookup: CDR1 SNHLY, CDR2 FYNNEI. V shed 4 bases and J 2 bases; nucleotides not matched to a gene: 3.